This T cell receptor (beta chain) was captured by sequencing in a study of T cell responses to AZD1222 COVID-19 vaccine. Overall study: Second-dose intervals near 4 or 12 weeks were combined. Study results and limitations: Among spike-specific TCRs, nearly half reportedly target unmutated variant regions. In a largely white British group with more females than males, clonal diversity was possibly underestimated. Repertoires were obtained only post-peak T cell response.

On this clone itself: The target antigen is unknown.

Clones were read by immunoSEQ multiplex PCR, and TCRdb kept only the in-frame ones, dropping some. The data contain some 100,000 clones, approximately 90% of them singletons. V lost 8 bases, J lost 9 bases, and 17 bases lay in between. The germline V gene has CDR1 ENHRY and CDR2 SYGVKD. The CDR3 covers 13 residues. The clonotype comes from an adult in good health. V gene TRBV10-3 combines with J gene TRBJ2-1; a possible D gene is TRBD2 (6 bases). The starting material was peripheral blood, obtained on day 0 of AZD1222 vaccination. The DNA for the CDR3 is TGTGCCATCGGGGCAGGGAGGATGGGTGAGCAGTTCTTC. This gives the protein CAIGAGRMGEQFF.